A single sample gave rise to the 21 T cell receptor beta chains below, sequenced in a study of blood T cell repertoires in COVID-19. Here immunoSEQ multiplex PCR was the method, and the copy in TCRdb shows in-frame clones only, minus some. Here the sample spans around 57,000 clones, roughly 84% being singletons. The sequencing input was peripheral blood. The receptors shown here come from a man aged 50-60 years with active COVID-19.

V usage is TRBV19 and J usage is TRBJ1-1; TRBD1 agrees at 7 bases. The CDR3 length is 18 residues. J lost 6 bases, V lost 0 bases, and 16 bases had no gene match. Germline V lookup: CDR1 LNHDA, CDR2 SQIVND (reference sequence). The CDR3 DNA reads TGTGCCAGTAGTATAGAGGGGCAGGGGGGAAAAGAAGGTCCTGAAGCTTTCTTT. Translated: CASSIEGQGGKEGPEAFF.

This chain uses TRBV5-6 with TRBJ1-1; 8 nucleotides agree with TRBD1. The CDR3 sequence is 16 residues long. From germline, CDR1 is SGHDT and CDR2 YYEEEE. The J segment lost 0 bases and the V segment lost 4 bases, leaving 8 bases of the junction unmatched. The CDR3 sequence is CASSLPRTGMNTEAFF. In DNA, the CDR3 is TGTGCCAGCAGCCTTCCTCGGACAGGGATGAACACTGAAGCTTTCTTT.

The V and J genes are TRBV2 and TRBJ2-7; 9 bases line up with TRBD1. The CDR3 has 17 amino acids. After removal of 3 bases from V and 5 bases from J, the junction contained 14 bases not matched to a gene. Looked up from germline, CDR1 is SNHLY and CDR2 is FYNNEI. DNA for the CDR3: TGTGCCAGCAGTGAGGCGTGGCCCGGGACAGGGTCCAACGAGCAGTACTTC. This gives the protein CASSEAWPGTGSNEQYF. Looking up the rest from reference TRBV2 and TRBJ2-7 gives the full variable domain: EPEVTQTPSHQVTQMGQEVILRCVPISNHLYFYWYRQILGQKVEFLVSFYNNEISEKSEIFDDQFSVERPDGSNFTLKIRSTKLEDSAMYFCASSEAWPGTGSNEQYFGPGTRLTVT.

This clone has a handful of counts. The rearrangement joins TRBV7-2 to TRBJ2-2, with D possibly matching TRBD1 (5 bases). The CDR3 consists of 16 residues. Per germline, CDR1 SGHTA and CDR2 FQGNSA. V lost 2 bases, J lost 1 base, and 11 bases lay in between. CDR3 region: CASSLYGHLNTGELFF. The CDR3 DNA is TGTGCCAGCAGCTTATACGGACATCTGAACACCGGGGAGCTGTTTTTT.

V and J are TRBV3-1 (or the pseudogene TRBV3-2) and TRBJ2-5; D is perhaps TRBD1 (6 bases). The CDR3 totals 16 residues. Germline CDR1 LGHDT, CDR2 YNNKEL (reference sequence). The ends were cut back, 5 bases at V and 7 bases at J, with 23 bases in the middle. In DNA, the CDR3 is TGTGCCAGCAGCAAACAATATGGGACACCCGTTGGGACCCAGTACTTC. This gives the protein CASSKQYGTPVGTQYF.

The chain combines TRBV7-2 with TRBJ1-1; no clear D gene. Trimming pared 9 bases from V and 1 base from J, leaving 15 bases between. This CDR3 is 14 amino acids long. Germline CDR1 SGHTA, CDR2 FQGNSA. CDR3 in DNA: TGTGCCAGTGTCCGTCAGGCGTGGAACACTGAAGCTTTCTTT. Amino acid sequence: CASVRQAWNTEAFF.

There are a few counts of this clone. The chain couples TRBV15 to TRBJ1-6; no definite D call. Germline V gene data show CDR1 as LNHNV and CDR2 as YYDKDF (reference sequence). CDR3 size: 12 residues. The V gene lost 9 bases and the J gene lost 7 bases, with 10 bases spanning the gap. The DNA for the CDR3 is TGTGCCACGCGGAGGGAGAATTCACCCCTCCACTTT. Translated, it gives CATRRENSPLHF.

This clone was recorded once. The CDR3 loop reads CASSLALAGNYNEQFF. CDR3 sequence (DNA): TGTGCCAGCAGCTTGGCACTAGCGGGGAACTACAATGAGCAGTTCTTC. The rearrangement links TRBV7-2 to TRBJ2-1; 10 nucleotides line up with TRBD2. CDR3 size: 16 residues. V lost 3 bases, J lost 3 bases, and 5 bases stayed unmatched. Germline-derived CDR1 and CDR2 are SGHTA and FQGNSA. The full variable domain, completed using reference TRBV7-2 and TRBJ2-1, is GAGVSQSPSNKVTEKGKDVELRCDPISGHTALYWYRQSLGQGLEFLIYFQGNSAPDKSGLPSDRFSAERTGGSVSTLTIQRTQQEDSAVYLCASSLALAGNYNEQFFGPGTRLTVL.

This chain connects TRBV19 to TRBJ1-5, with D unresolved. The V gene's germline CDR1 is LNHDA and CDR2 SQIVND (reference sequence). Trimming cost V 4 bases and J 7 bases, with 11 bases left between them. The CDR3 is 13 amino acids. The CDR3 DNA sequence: TGTGCCAGTAGTAACCACATGGGCCAGCCCCAGCATTTT. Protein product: CASSNHMGQPQHF.

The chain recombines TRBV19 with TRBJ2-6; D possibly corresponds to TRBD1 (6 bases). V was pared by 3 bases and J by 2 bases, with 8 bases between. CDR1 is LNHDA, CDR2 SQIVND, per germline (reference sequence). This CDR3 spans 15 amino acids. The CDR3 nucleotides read TGTGCCAGTAGTATTCCAGGGGCTGGGGCCAACGTCCTGACTTTC. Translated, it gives CASSIPGAGANVLTF.

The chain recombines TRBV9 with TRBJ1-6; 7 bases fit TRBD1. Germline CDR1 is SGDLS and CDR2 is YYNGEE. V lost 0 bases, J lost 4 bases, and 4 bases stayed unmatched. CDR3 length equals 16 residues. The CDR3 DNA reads TGTGCCAGCAGCGTAGGATCGGGACAGTATAATTCACCCCTCCACTTT. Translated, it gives CASSVGSGQYNSPLHF. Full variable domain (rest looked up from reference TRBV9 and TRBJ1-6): DSGVTQTPKHLITATGQRVTLRCSPRSGDLSVYWYQQSLDQGLQFLIQYYNGEERAKGNILERFSAQQFPDLHSELNLSSLELGDSALYFCASSVGSGQYNSPLHFGNGTRLTVT.

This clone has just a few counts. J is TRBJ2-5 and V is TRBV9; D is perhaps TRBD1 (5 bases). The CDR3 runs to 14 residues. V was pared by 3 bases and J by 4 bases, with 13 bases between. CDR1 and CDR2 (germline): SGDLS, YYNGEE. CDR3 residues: CASSAVLGAETQYF. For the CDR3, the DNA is TGTGCCAGCAGCGCCGTCCTAGGGGCAGAGACCCAGTACTTC.

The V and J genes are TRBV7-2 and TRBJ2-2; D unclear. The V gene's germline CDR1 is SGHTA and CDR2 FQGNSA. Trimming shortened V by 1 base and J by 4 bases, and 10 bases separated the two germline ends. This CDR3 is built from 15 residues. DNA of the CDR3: TGTGCCAGCAGCTTAGACAGTACACGCACCGGGGAGCTGTTTTTT. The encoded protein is CASSLDSTRTGELFF.

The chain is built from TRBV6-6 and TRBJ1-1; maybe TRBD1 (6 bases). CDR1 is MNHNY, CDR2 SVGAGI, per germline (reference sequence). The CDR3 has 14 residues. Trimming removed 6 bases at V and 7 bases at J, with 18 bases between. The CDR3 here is CASRSGQRRVEAFF. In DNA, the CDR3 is TGTGCCAGCAGATCCGGACAGCGGCGGGTTGAAGCTTTCTTT.

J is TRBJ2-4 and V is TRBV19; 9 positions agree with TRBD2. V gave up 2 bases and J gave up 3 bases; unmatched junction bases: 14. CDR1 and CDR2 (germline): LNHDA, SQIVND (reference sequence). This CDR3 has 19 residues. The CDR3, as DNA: TGTGCCAGTAGTATACTGCTGGTAGCGGGAGACAAAATCAAAAACATTCAGTACTTC. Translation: CASSILLVAGDKIKNIQYF.

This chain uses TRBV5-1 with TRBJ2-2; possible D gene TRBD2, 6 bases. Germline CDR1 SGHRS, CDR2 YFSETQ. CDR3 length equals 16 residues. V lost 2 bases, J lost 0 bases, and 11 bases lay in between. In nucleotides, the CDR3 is TGCGCCAGCAGCTTCGCAGCGGGTGCGAACACCGGGGAGCTGTTTTTT. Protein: CASSFAAGANTGELFF.

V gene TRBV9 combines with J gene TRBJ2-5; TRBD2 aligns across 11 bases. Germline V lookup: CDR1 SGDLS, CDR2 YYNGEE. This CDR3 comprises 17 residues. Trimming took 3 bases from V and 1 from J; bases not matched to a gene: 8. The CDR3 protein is CASSATLAGGFQETQYF. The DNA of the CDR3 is TGTGCCAGCAGCGCGACGCTAGCGGGAGGCTTCCAAGAGACCCAGTACTTC.

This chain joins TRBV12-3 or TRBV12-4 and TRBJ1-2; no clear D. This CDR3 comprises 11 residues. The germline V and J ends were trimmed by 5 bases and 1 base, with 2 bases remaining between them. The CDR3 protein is CASSLNYGYTF. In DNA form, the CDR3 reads TGTGCCAGCAGTCTTAACTATGGCTACACCTTC.

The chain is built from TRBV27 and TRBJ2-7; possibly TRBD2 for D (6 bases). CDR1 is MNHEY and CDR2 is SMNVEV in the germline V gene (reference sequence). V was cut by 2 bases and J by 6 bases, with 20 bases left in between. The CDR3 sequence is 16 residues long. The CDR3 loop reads CASSLARGRDSGEQYF. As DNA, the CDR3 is TGTGCCAGCAGTTTAGCCCGGGGCAGGGACTCTGGCGAGCAGTACTTC.

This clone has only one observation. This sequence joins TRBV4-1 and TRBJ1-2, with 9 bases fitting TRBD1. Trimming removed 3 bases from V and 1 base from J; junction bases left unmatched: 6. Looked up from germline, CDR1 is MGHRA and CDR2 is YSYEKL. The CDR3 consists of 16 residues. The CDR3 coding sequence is TGCGCCAGCAGCCACCTACAGGGGGCTATTAACTATGGCTACACCTTC. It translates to CASSHLQGAINYGYTF.

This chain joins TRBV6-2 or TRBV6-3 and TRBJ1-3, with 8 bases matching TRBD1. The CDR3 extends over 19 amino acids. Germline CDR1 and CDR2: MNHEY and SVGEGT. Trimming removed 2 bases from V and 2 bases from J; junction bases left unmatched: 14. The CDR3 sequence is CASSYRTGLIGPTGNTIYF. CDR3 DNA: TGTGCCAGCAGTTACCGGACAGGGTTGATCGGCCCGACTGGAAACACCATATATTTT.